This passage covers 2 T cell receptor beta chains from one sample sequenced in a study of blood T cell repertoires in COVID-19. The protocol was immunoSEQ multiplex PCR, while the TCRdb copy is restricted to in-frame clones and leaves out a portion. The sample holds about 140,000 clones, over 60% seen once. What was sequenced was PBMCs or T cells enriched from blood (not recorded which). The source is a woman aged 45 to 65 who had recovered from COVID-19.

In this sample, this clone turned up a few times. The chain links TRBV28 to TRBJ1-1, with D unclear. CDR3 length equals 15 residues. CDR1 is MDHEN and CDR2 is SYDVKM in the germline V gene. Deletions cut 4 bases from V and 2 bases from J, with 14 bases between. The CDR3 DNA is TGTGCCAGCAGTTCCGGCGGCAGCGTCAACACTGAAGCTTTCTTT. Its protein product is CASSSGGSVNTEAFF. The entire variable domain, with the rest obtained from reference TRBV28 and TRBJ1-1, is as follows: DVKVTQSSRYLVKRTGEKVFLECVQDMDHENMFWYRQDPGLGLRLIYFSYDVKMKEKGDIPEGYSVSREKKERFSLILESASTNQTSMYLCASSSGGSVNTEAFFGQGTRLTVV.

The chain carries TRBV5-4 and TRBJ1-2; maybe TRBD1 (5 bases). With 4 bases removed from V and 8 bases from J, the gap between germline ends came to 18 bases. Germline CDR1 SGHNT, CDR2 YYREEE (reference sequence). This CDR3 is 14 amino acids long. DNA of the CDR3: TGTGCCAGCAGCCCCGGGGGGGGGTTTGTGGGCTACACCTTC. It codes for CASSPGGGFVGYTF.